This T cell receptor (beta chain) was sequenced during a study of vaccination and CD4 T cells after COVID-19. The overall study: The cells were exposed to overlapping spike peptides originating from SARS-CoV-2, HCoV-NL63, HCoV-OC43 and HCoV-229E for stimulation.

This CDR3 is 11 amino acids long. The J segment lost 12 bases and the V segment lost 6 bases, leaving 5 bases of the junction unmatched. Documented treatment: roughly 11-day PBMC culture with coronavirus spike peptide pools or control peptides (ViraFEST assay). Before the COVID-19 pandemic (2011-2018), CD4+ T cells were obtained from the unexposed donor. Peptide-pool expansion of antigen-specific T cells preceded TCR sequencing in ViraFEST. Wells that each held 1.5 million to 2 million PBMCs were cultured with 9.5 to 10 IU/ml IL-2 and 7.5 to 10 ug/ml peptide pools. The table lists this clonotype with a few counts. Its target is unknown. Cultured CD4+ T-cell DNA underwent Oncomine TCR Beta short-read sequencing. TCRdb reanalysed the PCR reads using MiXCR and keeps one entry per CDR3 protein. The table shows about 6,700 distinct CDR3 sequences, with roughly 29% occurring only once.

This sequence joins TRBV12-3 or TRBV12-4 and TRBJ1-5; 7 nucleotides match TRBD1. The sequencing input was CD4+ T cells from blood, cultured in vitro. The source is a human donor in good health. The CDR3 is CASRGGTVQHF. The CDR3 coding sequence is TGTGCCAGCAGGGGGGGGACAGTCCAGCATTTT.